A selection of T cell receptor beta chains follows, all from one sample in a study of CD8 T cells in Susac syndrome. TCRdb reprocessed the immunoSEQ multiplex PCR reads via MiXCR and lists one record per CDR3 protein. The sample holds about 200,000 distinct CDR3 sequences; roughly 90% are singletons and the top ten take over 0.075%. The sample consisted of CD4+ T cells from PBMCs. Receptors originate from a human donor with Susac syndrome. CDR3s include the opening cysteine and the closing phenylalanine or tryptophan. The D gene is left open where the match is weak. Only some rows state a clone size, as once, few, many or a class for expanded clones.

v_gene	abundance	d_gene	j_gene	CDR3aa	CDR3nt
TRBV19	.	.	TRBJ2-3	CASSFGHFTDTQYF	TGTGCCAGTAGTTTTGGACACTTCACAGATACGCAGTATTTT
TRBV24-1	.	.	TRBJ2-3	CATSDPGAATDTQYF	TGTGCCACCAGTGACCCCGGGGCGGCCACAGATACGCAGTATTTT
TRBV21-1	.	.	TRBJ2-7	CASSKVGSGEQYF	TGTGCCAGCAGCAAAGTCGGCAGCGGCGAGCAGTACTTC
TRBV12-3/TRBV12-4	.	.	TRBJ2-1	CASSSPHRSIEQFF	TGTGCCAGCAGTTCCCCCCATCGATCCATTGAGCAGTTCTTC
TRBV6-2/TRBV6-3	.	.	TRBJ2-5	CASSSTRTGGETQYF	TGTGCCAGCAGTTCCACCCGGACTGGAGGCGAGACCCAGTACTTC
TRBV19	.	.	TRBJ1-1	CASRNRVIGLRTEAFF	TGTGCCAGTAGGAACAGGGTAATCGGGCTACGGACTGAAGCTTTCTTT
TRBV12-3/TRBV12-4	.	TRBD2	TRBJ2-7	CASSFSGGRAVGEQYF	TGTGCCAGCAGTTTTAGCGGCGGGAGGGCCGTCGGCGAGCAGTACTTC
TRBV19	.	.	TRBJ1-5	CASSKDSYSNQPQHF	TGTGCCAGTAGTAAAGACTCCTATAGCAATCAGCCCCAGCATTTT
TRBV25-1	.	TRBD2	TRBJ2-1	CASSFQRGGASYNEQFF	TGTGCCAGCAGTTTTCAGCGGGGCGGGGCGTCCTACAATGAGCAGTTCTTC
TRBV29-1	.	.	TRBJ2-1	CSVDDSNNEQFF	TGCAGCGTTGATGACAGCAATAATGAGCAGTTCTTC
TRBV29-1	.	TRBD2	TRBJ2-1	CSVEVFASGSEQFF	TGCAGCGTTGAAGTTTTTGCTAGCGGCTCGGAGCAGTTCTTC
TRBV2	.	TRBD2	TRBJ2-1	CASSDSGQINEQFF	TGTGCCAGCAGTGATAGCGGGCAGATCAATGAGCAGTTCTTC
TRBV18	.	.	TRBJ1-3	CASSPGHGRGNTIYF	TGTGCCAGCTCACCAGGCCACGGCCGTGGAAACACCATATATTTT
TRBV27	.	TRBD1	TRBJ2-7	CASSDPPGQDIWQYF	TGTGCCAGCAGTGATCCGCCGGGACAGGATATTTGGCAGTACTTC
TRBV5-1	many	.	TRBJ1-1	CASSLGGGTEAFF	TGCGCCAGCAGCTTGGGTGGGGGCACTGAAGCTTTCTTT
TRBV14	.	.	TRBJ2-7	CASSQDIGRTIRSYEQYF	TGTGCCAGCAGCCAAGATATTGGCAGAACTATACGATCCTACGAGCAGTACTTC
TRBV7-9	once	.	TRBJ2-3	CASSLYGHTYTDTQYF	TGTGCCAGCAGCTTATACGGGCACACATACACAGATACGCAGTATTTT
TRBV19	.	.	TRBJ1-1	CASSIEQKTEAFF	TGTGCCAGTAGTATAGAACAGAAGACTGAAGCTTTCTTT
TRBV5-6	.	.	TRBJ1-3	CASSLAPGDSGNTIYF	TGTGCCAGCAGCTTGGCCCCAGGGGACTCTGGAAACACCATATATTTT
TRBV11-2	.	TRBD2	TRBJ2-3	CASSTGTSVNPSTDTQYF	TGTGCCAGCAGTACCGGGACTAGCGTGAATCCTAGCACAGATACGCAGTATTTT
TRBV6-5	.	.	TRBJ2-3	CASSYVHKDTQYF	TGTGCCAGCAGTTATGTTCACAAGGATACGCAGTATTTT
TRBV20-1	.	TRBD1	TRBJ2-7	CSASGRGYEQYF	TGCAGTGCTAGTGGCAGGGGGTACGAGCAGTACTTC
TRBV20-1	.	TRBD2	TRBJ2-1	CSALDLAGDYNEQFF	TGCAGTGCTTTAGACCTAGCGGGGGATTACAATGAGCAGTTCTTC
TRBV20-1	.	TRBD1	TRBJ1-5	CSASRDRANQPQHF	TGCAGTGCTAGCCGGGACAGGGCGAATCAGCCCCAGCATTTT
TRBV19	.	.	TRBJ1-3	CASGGLTENTIYF	TGTGCCAGTGGAGGGCTTACTGAAAACACCATATATTTT
TRBV6-1	.	TRBD1	TRBJ1-4	CASSRDRGLANEKLFF	TGTGCCAGCAGTCGGGACAGGGGGCTTGCTAATGAAAAACTGTTTTTT